This T cell receptor beta chain was found in a study of T cell responses to AZD1222 COVID-19 vaccine. Clones were sequenced by immunoSEQ multiplex PCR, and TCRdb holds only the in-frame ones, with some missing. The data hold 95,000 to 150,000 clones, with around 91% observed a single time. The V and J ends lost 6 bases and 0 bases respectively, with 12 bases between them. Germline V gives CDR1 KGHSH, CDR2 LQKENI. The CDR3 has 15 residues. V is TRBV18 and J is TRBJ1-3; no firm D call. The sequence was obtained from an adult in good health. The source was peripheral blood, collected on day 0 of AZD1222 vaccination. The CDR3 sequence is CASSQDSSSGNTIYF. DNA for the CDR3: TGTGCCAGCTCTCAAGATAGTAGCTCTGGAAACACCATATATTTT.